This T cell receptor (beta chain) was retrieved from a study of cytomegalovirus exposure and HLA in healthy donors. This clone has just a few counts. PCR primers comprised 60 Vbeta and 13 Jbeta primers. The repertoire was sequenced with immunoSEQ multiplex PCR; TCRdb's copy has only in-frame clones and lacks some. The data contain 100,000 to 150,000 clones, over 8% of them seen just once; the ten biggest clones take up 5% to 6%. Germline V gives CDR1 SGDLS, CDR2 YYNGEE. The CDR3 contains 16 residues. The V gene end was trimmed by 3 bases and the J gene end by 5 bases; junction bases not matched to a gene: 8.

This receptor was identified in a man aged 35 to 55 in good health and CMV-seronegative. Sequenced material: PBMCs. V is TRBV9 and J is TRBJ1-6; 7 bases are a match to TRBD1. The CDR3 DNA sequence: TGTGCCAGCAGCGCTACAGGGGAAAGAAATAATTCACCCCTCCACTTT. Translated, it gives CASSATGERNNSPLHF.